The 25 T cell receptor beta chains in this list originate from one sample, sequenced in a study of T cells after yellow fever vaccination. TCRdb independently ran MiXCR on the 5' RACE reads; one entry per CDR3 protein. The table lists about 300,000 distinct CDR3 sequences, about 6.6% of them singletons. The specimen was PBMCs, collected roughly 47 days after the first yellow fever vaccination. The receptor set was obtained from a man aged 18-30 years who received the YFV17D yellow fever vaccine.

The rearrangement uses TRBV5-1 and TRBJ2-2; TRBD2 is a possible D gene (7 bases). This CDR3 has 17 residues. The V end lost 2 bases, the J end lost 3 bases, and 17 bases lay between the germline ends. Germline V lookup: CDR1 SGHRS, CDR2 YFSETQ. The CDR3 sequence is CASSFPRAGAHTGELFF. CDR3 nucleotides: TGCGCCAGCAGCTTCCCGAGGGCGGGGGCGCACACCGGGGAGCTGTTTTTT. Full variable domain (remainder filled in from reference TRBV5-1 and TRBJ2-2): KAGVTQTPRYLIKTRGQQVTLSCSPISGHRSVSWYQQTPGQGLQFLFEYFSETQRNKGNFPGRFSGRQFSNSRSEMNVSTLELGDSALYLCASSFPRAGAHTGELFFGEGSRLTVL.

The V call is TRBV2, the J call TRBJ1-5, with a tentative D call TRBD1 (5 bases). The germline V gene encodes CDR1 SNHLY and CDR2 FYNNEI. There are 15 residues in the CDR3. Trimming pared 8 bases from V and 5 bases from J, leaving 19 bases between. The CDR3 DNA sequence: TGTGCCAGCGCACTCCGCCGGGGAGGGGATCAGCCCCAGCATTTT. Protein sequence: CASALRRGGDQPQHF.

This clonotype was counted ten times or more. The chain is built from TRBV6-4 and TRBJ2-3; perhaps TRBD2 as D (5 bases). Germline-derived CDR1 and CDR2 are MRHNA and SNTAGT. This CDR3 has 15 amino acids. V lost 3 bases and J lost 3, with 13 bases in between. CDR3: CASSESLERTDTQYF. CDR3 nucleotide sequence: TGTGCCAGCAGTGAATCACTAGAAAGGACAGATACGCAGTATTTT.

CDR3 nucleotide sequence: TGTGCCAGCAGTTACCTGACAAAAAACATTCAGTACTTC. This encodes CASSYLTKNIQYF. The genes are TRBV6-2 or TRBV6-3 and TRBJ2-4, with D unresolved. The CDR3 has 13 residues. Germline lookup yields CDR1 MNHEY and CDR2 SVGEGT. With 2 bases removed from V and 4 bases from J, the gap between germline ends came to 6 bases.

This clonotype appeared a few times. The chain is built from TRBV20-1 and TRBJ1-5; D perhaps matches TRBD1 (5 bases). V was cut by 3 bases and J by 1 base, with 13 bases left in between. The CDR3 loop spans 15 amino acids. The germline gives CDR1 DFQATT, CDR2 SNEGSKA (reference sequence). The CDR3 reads CSASRRGLSNQPQHF. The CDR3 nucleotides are TGCAGTGCTAGTAGGCGGGGCCTAAGCAATCAGCCCCAGCATTTT.

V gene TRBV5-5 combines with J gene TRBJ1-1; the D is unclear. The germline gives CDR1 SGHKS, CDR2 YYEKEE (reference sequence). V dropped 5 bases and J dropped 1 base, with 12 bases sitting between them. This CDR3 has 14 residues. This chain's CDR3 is CASRLTQTNTEAFF. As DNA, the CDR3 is TGTGCCAGCAGGCTTACACAGACGAACACTGAAGCTTTCTTT.

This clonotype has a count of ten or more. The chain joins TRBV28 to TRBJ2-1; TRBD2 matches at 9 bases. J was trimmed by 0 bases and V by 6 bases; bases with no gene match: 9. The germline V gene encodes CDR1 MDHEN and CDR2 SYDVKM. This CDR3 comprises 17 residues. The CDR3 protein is CASRRMSGGRSYNEQFF. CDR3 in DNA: TGTGCCAGCAGGCGGATGAGCGGGGGGCGCTCCTACAATGAGCAGTTCTTC.

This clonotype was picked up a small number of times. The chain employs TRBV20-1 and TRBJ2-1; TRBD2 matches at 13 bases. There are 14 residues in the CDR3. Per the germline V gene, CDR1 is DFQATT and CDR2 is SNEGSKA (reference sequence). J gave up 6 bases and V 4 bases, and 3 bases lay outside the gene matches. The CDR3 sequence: CSATRLAGGNEQFF. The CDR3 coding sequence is TGCAGTGCTACCAGACTAGCGGGGGGCAATGAGCAGTTCTTC.

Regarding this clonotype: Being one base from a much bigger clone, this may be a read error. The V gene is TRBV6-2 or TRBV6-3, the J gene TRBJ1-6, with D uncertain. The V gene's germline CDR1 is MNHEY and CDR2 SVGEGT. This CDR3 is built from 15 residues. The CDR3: CASSYSKSNNSPRHF. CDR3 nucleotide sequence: TGTGCCAGCAGTTACTCGAAGTCTAATAATTCACCCCGCCACTTT.

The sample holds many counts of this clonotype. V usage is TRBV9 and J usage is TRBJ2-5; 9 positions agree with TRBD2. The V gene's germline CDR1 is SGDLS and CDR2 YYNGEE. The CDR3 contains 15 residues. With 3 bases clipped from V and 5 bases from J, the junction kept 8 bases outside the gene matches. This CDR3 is CASSAGLAGDETQYF. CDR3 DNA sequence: TGTGCCAGCAGCGCGGGTTTAGCGGGGGATGAGACCCAGTACTTC.

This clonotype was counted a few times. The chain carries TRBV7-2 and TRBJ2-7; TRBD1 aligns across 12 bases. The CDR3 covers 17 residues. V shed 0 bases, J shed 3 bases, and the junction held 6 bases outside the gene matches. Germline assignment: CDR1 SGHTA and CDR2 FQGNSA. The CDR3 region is CASSLAGTGGFHYEQYF. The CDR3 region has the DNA TGTGCCAGCAGCTTAGCTGGGACAGGGGGCTTTCACTACGAGCAGTACTTC.

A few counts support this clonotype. CDR3 nucleotides: TGCAGTGCTAGAGATCTTAGAGTAAACACCATATATTTT. This sequence encodes CSARDLRVNTIYF. The chain is built from TRBV20-1 and TRBJ1-3; no clear D. CDR1 DFQATT and CDR2 SNEGSKA come from the germline V gene (reference sequence). V dropped 0 bases and J dropped 6 bases, with 9 bases sitting between them. The CDR3 spans 13 residues.

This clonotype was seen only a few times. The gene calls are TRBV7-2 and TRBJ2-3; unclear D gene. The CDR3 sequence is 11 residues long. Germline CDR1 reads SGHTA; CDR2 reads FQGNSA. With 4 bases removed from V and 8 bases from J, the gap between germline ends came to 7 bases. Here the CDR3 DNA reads TGTGCCAGCAGCTCGTGGGTTACGCAGTATTTT. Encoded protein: CASSSWVTQYF.

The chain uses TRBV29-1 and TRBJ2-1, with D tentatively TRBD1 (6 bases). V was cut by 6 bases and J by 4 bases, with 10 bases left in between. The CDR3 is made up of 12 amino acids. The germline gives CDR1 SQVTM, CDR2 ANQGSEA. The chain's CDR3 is CSVPQGYNEQFF. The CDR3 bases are TGCAGCGTCCCACAGGGATACAATGAGCAGTTCTTC.

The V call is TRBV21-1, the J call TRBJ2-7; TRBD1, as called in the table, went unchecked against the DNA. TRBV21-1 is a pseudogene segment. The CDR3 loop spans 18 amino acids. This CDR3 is CASSKGPTGGQGVHEQYV. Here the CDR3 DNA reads TGTGCCAGCAGCAAAGGTCCCACTGGGGGACAGGGGGTCCACGAGCAGTACGTC.

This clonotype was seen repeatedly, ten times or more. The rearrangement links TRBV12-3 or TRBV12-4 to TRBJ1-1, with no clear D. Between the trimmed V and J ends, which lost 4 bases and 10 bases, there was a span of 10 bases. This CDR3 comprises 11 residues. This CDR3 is CASSYEGGAFF. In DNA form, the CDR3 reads TGTGCCAGCAGTTATGAGGGAGGAGCTTTCTTT.

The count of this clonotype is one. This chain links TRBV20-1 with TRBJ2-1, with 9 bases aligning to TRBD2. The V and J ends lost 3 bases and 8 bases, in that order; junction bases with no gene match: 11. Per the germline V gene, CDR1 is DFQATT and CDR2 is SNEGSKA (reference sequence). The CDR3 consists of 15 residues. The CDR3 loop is CSASTAGGRLDEQFF. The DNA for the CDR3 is TGCAGTGCTAGCACTGCGGGGGGGCGGCTCGATGAGCAGTTCTTC.

CDR3 nucleotides: TGTGCCAGCAGTTACTCGGGGACAGGGGGCACTGAAGCTTTCTTT. It yields the protein CASSYSGTGGTEAFF. The chain combines TRBV6-5 with TRBJ1-1; TRBD1 matches 11 bases. This CDR3 contains 15 residues. V lost 0 bases to trimming and J lost 4 bases; unmatched junction nucleotides: 1. Germline values: CDR1 MNHEY, CDR2 SVGAGI.

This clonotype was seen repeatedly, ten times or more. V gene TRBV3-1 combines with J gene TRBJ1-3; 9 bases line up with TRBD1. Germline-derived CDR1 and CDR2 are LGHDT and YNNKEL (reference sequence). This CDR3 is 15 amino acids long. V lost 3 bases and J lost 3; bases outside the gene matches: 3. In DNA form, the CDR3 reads TGTGCCAGCAGCCAGGGACAGGGCGTTGGAAACACCATATATTTT. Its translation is CASSQGQGVGNTIYF.

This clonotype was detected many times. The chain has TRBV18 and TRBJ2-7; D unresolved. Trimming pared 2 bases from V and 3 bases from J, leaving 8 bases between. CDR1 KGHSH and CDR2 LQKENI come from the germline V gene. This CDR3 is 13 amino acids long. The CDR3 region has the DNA TGTGCCAGCTCACCAGTGGCAGACTACGAGCAGTACGTC. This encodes CASSPVADYEQYV.

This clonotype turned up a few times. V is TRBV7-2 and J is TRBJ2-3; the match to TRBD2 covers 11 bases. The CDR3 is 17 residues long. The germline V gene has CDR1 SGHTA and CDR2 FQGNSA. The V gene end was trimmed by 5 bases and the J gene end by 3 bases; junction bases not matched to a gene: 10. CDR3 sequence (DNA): TGTGCCAGCAGCGAGCGGCTAGCGGGGGGTTGGACAGATACGCAGTATTTT. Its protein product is CASSERLAGGWTDTQYF.

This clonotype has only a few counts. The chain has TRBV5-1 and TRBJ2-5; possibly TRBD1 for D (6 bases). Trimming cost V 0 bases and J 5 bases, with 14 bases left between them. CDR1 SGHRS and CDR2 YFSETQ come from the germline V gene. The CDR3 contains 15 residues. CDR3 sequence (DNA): TGCGCCAGCAGCTTGGCTGGGAACCAGGGGGAGACCCAGTACTTC. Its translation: CASSLAGNQGETQYF.

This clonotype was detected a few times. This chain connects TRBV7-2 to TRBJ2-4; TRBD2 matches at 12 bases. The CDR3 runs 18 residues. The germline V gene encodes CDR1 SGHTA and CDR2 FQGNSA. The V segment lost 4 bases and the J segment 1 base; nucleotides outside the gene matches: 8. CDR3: CASSYGLAGTQAKNIQYF. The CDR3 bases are TGTGCCAGCAGCTACGGACTAGCGGGAACACAGGCCAAAAACATTCAGTACTTC.

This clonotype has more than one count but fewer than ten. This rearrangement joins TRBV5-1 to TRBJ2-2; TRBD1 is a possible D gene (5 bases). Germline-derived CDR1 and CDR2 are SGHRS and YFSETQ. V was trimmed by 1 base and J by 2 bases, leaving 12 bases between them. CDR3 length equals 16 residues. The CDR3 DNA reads TGCGCCAGCAGCTTGAGTGGTAGGGGTAACACCGGGGAGCTGTTTTTT. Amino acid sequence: CASSLSGRGNTGELFF.

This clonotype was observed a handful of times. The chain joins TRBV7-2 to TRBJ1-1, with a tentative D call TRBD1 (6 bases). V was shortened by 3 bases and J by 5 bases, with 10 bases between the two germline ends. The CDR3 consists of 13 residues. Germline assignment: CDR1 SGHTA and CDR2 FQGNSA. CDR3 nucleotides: TGTGCCAGCAGCTTCCTAAGGGGGACTGAAGCTTTCTTT. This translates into CASSFLRGTEAFF.